The source of this T cell receptor beta chain is a study of post-analysis software for immune sequencing data. Study at large: The study covered relapsing-remitting, secondary progressive and progressive-relapsing courses of multiple sclerosis.

This clonotype was found a few times. Its antigen is still unknown. Study-wide findings and caveats: Among multiple sclerosis patients, normalized Chao1 diversity was significantly below that of controls. In patients, about five TRBV segments were more frequent than in controls, with TRBV5-6, TRBV5-1 and TRBV20-1 among them.

Carried by the TCR beta cDNA libraries were unique molecular identifiers. Input of about 1 to 11 million T cells yielded around 460,000 cDNA molecules. In TCRdb, the PCR reads were re-called with MiXCR into one record per CDR3 protein. The sample records about 820,000 distinct CDR3 sequences, approximately 50% being singletons. Germline assignment: CDR1 SNHLY and CDR2 FYNNEI. With 7 bases removed from V and 0 bases from J, the gap between germline ends came to 12 bases. The CDR3 is made up of 15 amino acids. The sequencing input was blood. This TCR was sampled from a girl aged 10-17 years with multiple sclerosis. This sequence joins TRBV2 and TRBJ2-2; D is undetermined. CDR3 amino acids: CASNEASTNTGELFF. The CDR3 bases are TGTGCCAGCAACGAAGCGTCAACGAACACCGGGGAGCTGTTTTTT.